The T cell receptor beta chain described here comes from a study of regulatory T cells in long-lasting Graves disease. The study, taken as a whole, reports: Persistent Graves' patients showed reduced TCR diversity versus newly diagnosed patients.

With iRepertoire HTBI primers and Arm-PCR of CDR3 regions, TCR beta libraries were built. TCRdb analysed the multiplex PCR reads with MiXCR anew, one entry per CDR3 protein. The table has a few hundred thousand distinct CDR3 sequences, roughly a fifth seen once. This clonotype was observed at least ten times. Antigen specificity is unknown. The time point here: newly diagnosed GD, antithyroid drugs for less than 3 months. Researchers made the TCR library from RNA that was extracted from PBMCs. It was by American Thyroid Association guidelines that Graves' disease was diagnosed. CDR1 SGHTA and CDR2 FQGNSA come from the germline V gene. CDR3 size: 16 residues. V shed 5 bases, J shed 4 bases, and the junction held 10 bases outside the gene matches.

The receptor comes from a female donor with Graves disease. Sequences were derived from peripheral blood mononuclear cells (PBMCs), sampled at new diagnosis, from a patient treated with antithyroid drugs. The genes are TRBV7-2 and TRBJ1-5; 8 bases are shared with TRBD1. The CDR3 DNA reads TGTGCCAGCAGCCCCAGGACAGGGTCGGGGAATCAGCCCCAGCATTTT. This translates into CASSPRTGSGNQPQHF.